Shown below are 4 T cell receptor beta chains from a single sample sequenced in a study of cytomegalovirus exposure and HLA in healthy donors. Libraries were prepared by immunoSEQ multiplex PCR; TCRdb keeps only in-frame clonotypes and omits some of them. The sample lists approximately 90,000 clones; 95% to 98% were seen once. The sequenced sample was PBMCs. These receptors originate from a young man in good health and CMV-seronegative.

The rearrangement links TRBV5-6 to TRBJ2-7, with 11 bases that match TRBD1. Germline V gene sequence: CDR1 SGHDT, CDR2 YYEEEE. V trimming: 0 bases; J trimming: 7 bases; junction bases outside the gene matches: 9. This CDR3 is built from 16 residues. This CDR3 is CASSLVQGQGAKEQYF. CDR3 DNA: TGTGCCAGCAGCTTGGTCCAAGGACAGGGGGCGAAGGAGCAGTACTTC.

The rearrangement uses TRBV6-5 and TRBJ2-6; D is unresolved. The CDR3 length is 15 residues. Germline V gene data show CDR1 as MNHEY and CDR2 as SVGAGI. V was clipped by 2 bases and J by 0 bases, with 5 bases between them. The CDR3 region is CASSYADSGANVLTF. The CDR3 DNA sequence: TGTGCCAGCAGTTACGCGGACTCTGGGGCCAACGTCCTGACTTTC.

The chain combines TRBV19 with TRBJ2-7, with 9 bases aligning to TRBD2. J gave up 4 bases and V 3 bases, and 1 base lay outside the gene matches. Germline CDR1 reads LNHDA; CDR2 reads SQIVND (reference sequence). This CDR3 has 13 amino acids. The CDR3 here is CASSILAGYEQYF. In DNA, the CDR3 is TGTGCCAGTAGTATTCTAGCGGGGTACGAGCAGTACTTC. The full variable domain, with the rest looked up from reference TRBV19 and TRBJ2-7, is DGGITQSPKYLFRKEGQNVTLSCEQNLNHDAMYWYRQDPGQGLRLIYYSQIVNDFQKGDIAEGYSVSREKKESFPLTVTSAQKNPTAFYLCASSILAGYEQYFGPGTRLTVT.

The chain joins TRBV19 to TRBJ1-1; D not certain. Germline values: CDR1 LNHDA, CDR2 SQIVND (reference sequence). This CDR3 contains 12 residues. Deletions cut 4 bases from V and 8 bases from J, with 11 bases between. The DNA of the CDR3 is TGTGCCAGTAGTACTCCGACGGGAGAAGCTTTCTTT. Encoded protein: CASSTPTGEAFF.